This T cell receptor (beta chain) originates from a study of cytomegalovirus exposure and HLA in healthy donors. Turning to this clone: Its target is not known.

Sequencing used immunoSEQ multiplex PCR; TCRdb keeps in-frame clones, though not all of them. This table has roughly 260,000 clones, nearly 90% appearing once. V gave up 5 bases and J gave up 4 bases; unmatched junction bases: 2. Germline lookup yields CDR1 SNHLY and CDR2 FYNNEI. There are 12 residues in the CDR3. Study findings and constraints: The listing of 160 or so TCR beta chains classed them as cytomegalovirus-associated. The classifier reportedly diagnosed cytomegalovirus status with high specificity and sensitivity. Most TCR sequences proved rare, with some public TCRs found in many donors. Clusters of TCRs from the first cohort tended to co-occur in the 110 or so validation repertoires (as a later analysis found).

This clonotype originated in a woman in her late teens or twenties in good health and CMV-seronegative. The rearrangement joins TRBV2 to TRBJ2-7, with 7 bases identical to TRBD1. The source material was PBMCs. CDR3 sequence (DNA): TGTGCCAGCAGTAGACAGGGATACGAGCAGTACTTC. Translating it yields CASSRQGYEQYF.